This TCR beta chain was captured by sequencing in a study of blood T cell repertoires in COVID-19. Study background: Some COVID-19 samples were acute and others convalescent; all came from the United States, Italy and Spain. T cells, B-cell-depleted T cells, or PBMCs provided the cDNA or gDNA that served as material.

This CDR3 is built from 13 residues. Trimming took off 4 bases at V and 8 bases at J, with 11 bases between the two ends. Germline CDR1 and CDR2: LGHDT and YNNKEL (reference sequence). Clones were sequenced by immunoSEQ multiplex PCR, and TCRdb holds only the in-frame ones, with some missing. The sample includes around 200,000 clones, more than 75% of them seen just once. The study drew participants aged about 18 to 95 years from some 23 US areas. This receptor was taken from a middle-aged woman with acute COVID-19. The chain has TRBV3-1 (or the pseudogene TRBV3-2) and TRBJ2-2; D gene uncertain. Material for sequencing was PBMCs or T cells enriched from blood (not recorded which). The CDR3: CASSLIPRGELFF. CDR3 sequence (DNA): TGTGCCAGCAGCCTCATTCCCAGGGGGGAGCTGTTTTTT.